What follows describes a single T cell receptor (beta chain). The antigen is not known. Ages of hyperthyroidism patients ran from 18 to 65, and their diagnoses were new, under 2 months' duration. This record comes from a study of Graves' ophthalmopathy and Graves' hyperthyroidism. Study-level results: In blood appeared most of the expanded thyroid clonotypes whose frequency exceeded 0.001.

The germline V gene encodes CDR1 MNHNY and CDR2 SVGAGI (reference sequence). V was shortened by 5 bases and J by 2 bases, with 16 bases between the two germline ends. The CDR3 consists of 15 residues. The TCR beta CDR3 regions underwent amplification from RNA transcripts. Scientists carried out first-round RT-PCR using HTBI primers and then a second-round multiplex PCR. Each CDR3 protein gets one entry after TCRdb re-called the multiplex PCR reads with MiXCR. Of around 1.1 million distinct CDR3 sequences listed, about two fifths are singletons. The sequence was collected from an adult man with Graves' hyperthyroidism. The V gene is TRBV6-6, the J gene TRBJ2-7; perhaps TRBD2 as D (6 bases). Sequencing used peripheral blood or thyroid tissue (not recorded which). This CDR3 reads CASSPGGAVTYEQYF. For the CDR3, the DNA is TGTGCCAGCAGTCCCGGAGGGGCCGTAACCTACGAGCAGTACTTC.